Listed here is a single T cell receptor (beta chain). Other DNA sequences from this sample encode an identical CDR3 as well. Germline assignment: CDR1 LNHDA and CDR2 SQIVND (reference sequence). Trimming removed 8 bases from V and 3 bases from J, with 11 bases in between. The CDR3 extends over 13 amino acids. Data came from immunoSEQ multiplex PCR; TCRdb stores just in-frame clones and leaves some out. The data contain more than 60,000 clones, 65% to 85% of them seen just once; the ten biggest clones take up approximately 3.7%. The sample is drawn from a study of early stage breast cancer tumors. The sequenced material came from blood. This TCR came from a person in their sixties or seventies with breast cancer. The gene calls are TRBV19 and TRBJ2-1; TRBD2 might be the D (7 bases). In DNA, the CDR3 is TGTGCCAGTTCGGGGGGCCTCTACAATGAGCAGTTCTTC. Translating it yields CASSGGLYNEQFF.